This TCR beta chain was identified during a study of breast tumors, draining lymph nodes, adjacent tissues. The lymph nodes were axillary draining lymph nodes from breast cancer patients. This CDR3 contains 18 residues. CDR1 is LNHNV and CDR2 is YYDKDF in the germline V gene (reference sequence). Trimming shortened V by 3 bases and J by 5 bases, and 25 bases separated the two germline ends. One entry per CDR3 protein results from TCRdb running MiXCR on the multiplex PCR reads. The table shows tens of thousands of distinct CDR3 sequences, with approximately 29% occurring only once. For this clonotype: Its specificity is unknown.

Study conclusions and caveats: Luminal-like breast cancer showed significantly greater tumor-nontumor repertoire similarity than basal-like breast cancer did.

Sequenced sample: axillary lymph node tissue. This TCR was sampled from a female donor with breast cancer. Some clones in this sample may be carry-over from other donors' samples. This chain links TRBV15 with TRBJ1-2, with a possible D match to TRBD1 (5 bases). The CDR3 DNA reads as TGTGCCACCAGCAGTGCTACCCCACGGGAGAGGGGTGGGTATGGCTACACCTTC. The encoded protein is CATSSATPRERGGYGYTF.